One and the same sample provided the 19 T cell receptor beta chains below, sequenced in a study of shared T cell receptors in the human thymus. Some clones are missing from TCRdb's copy, which holds only in-frame ones; the method was immunoSEQ multiplex PCR. The profile shows some 700,000 clones, 70% to 90% of them singletons. The same data also contributed to another study, on human thymus T cells.

Sequencing was performed on thymocytes. The receptors stem from a boy in the first two years of life with a congenital heart defect.

This chain joins TRBV4-1 and TRBJ2-1; TRBD2 matches 8 bases. Germline V CDR1 and CDR2: MGHRA, YSYEKL. The CDR3 runs to 17 residues. Trimming took 3 bases from V and 10 from J; bases not matched to a gene: 17. This CDR3 is CASSHAPGVAGSREQFF. The CDR3 DNA reads as TGCGCCAGCAGCCATGCCCCGGGGGTAGCGGGGAGTCGGGAGCAGTTCTTC.

The chain is built from TRBV4-1 and TRBJ2-3; 13 bases are shared with TRBD2. V shed 2 bases and J 3 bases; nucleotides not matched to a gene: 5. There are 17 residues in the CDR3. Germline CDR1 and CDR2: MGHRA and YSYEKL. The DNA of the CDR3 is TGCGCCAGCAGCCAACCCGGACTAGCGGGAGATACAGATACGCAGTATTTT. Translated, it gives CASSQPGLAGDTDTQYF.

V usage is TRBV5-1 and J usage is TRBJ2-1; D is ambiguous. The CDR3 sequence is 15 residues long. Trimming took 2 bases from V and 0 from J, leaving 9 bases between them. Germline CDR1 and CDR2: SGHRS and YFSETQ. The CDR3 is CASSFVISSYNEQFF. CDR3 coding DNA: TGCGCCAGCAGCTTTGTGATTAGCTCCTACAATGAGCAGTTCTTC.

V and J are TRBV28 and TRBJ2-5; 9 bases are shared with TRBD1. Trimming at V came to 5 bases and at J to 5 bases, leaving 6 bases not matched to a gene. The CDR3 loop spans 14 amino acids. Germline CDR1 MDHEN, CDR2 SYDVKM. The CDR3 nucleotides are TGTGCCAGCAGTCCACAGGGGGCGGGGGAGACCCAGTACTTC. It codes for CASSPQGAGETQYF.

This clone was counted a few times. The chain recombines TRBV7-8 with TRBJ2-7, with 8 positions matching TRBD1. This CDR3 comprises 14 residues. Germline trimming cut 7 bases from V and 2 bases from J; bases unmatched to any gene: 7. Germline CDR1 and CDR2: SGHVS and FQNEAQ. CDR3 in amino acids: CASTQGTGPYEQYF. The CDR3 bases are TGTGCCAGCACTCAAGGGACAGGTCCCTACGAGCAGTACTTC.

On this clone: Mismatch with germline at one junction end may stem from a read error. The chain recombines TRBV27 with TRBJ2-2; possibly TRBD2 for D (5 bases). Germline assignment: CDR1 MNHEY and CDR2 SMNVEV (reference sequence). The CDR3 sequence is 16 residues long. The CDR3 DNA reads as TGTGCCAGCACTTTATCGGGCGGGTTGAACACCGGGGAGCTGTTTTTT. Translated: CASTLSGGLNTGELFF.

This chain uses TRBV19 with TRBJ2-1; possible D gene TRBD2, 6 bases. Trimming took off 8 bases at V and 5 bases at J, with 34 bases between the two ends. In germline, CDR1 is LNHDA, CDR2 SQIVND (reference sequence). The CDR3 loop spans 20 amino acids. This CDR3 is CASGRLGPADYGRVDNEQFF. The DNA of the CDR3 is TGTGCCAGTGGAAGGTTGGGCCCAGCGGACTACGGTCGGGTCGACAATGAGCAGTTCTTC.

Concerning this clone itself: The same CDR3 can be traced to other DNA sequences in this sample. The chain joins TRBV27 to TRBJ2-7; 9 nucleotides match TRBD1. The germline CDR1 and CDR2 sequences are MNHEY and SMNVEV (reference sequence). Trimming took 5 bases from V and 2 from J; bases not matched to a gene: 4. This CDR3 has 14 amino acids. This CDR3 reads CASSPRDRAYEQYF. The CDR3 bases are TGTGCCAGCAGTCCCCGGGACAGGGCCTACGAGCAGTACTTC.

This clone was observed once. The genes are TRBV2 and TRBJ2-7, with 10 bases aligning to TRBD2. Germline V gene sequence: CDR1 SNHLY, CDR2 FYNNEI. The J segment lost 0 bases and the V segment lost 1 base, leaving 3 bases of the junction unmatched. The length of the CDR3 is 16 residues. The CDR3 reads CASSEGASGGSYEQYF. CDR3 bases: TGTGCCAGCAGTGAAGGGGCTAGCGGGGGCTCCTACGAGCAGTACTTC.

Concerning this clone: Germline and junction disagree at one end, which may indicate a read error. CDR3 loop: CASSISGRDYGQYF. CDR3 nucleotides: TGTGCCAGCAGCATTAGCGGGAGGGACTACGGGCAGTACTTC. The genes are TRBV7-2 and TRBJ2-7, with 11 nucleotides matching TRBD2. Germline CDR1 is SGHTA and CDR2 is FQGNSA. The CDR3 runs 14 residues. Looking up the rest from reference TRBV7-2 and TRBJ2-7 gives the full variable domain: GAGVSQSPSNKVTEKGKDVELRCDPISGHTALYWYRQSLGQGLEFLIYFQGNSAPDKSGLPSDRFSAERTGGSVSTLTIQRTQQEDSAVYLCASSISGRDYGQYFGPGTRLTVT.

The V call is TRBV25-1, the J call TRBJ1-1, with 7 bases fitting TRBD1. V gave up 0 bases and J gave up 4 bases; unmatched junction bases: 8. Germline V gene sequence: CDR1 MGHDK, CDR2 SYGVNS. CDR3 length equals 16 residues. CDR3 region: CASSEYGQAKVTEAFF. Here the CDR3 DNA reads TGTGCCAGCAGTGAATATGGACAGGCGAAAGTCACTGAAGCTTTCTTT.

This sequence joins TRBV2 and TRBJ2-7; 11 nucleotides agree with TRBD2. The V and J ends lost 6 bases and 0 bases, in that order; junction bases with no gene match: 7. The CDR3 is 16 amino acids. CDR1 is SNHLY and CDR2 is FYNNEI in the germline V gene. This CDR3 reads CASRETSGIPSYEQYF. CDR3 sequence (DNA): TGTGCCAGCAGGGAGACTAGCGGGATCCCCTCCTACGAGCAGTACTTC.

This chain joins TRBV21-1 and TRBJ2-7; the D call TRBD2 from the table was never checked on the DNA. TRBV21-1 is recorded as a pseudogene. The CDR3 has 20 amino acids. CDR3 in amino acids: CASSKDGEVGRRGFPYEQYF. The CDR3 nucleotides read TGTGCCAGCAGCAAAGACGGAGAGGTAGGTAGGAGGGGATTCCCCTACGAGCAGTACTTC.

This clone was seen just once. This sequence joins TRBV2 and TRBJ2-7; 9 bases are shared with TRBD1. The CDR3 sequence is 14 residues long. With V trimmed by 8 bases and J by 2 bases, 7 bases remained unmatched. CDR1 and CDR2 from the germline V gene are SNHLY and FYNNEI. For the CDR3, the DNA is TGTGCCAGCGGGGGGACAGGGCGCGCCTACGAGCAGTACTTC. Residues: CASGGTGRAYEQYF.

V gene TRBV30 combines with J gene TRBJ2-7; 11 bases fit TRBD2. The CDR3 runs to 18 residues. V was clipped by 0 bases and J by 5 bases; unmatched bases: 15. The germline CDR1 and CDR2 sequences are GTSNPN and SVGIG (reference sequence). In DNA form, the CDR3 reads TGTGCCTGGAGTGTAACAGGACTTATAGCGGGAGGGTTCCACGAGCAGTACTTC. Translated: CAWSVTGLIAGGFHEQYF.

This chain joins TRBV7-6 and TRBJ2-5; TRBD2 aligns across 8 bases. Germline loops: CDR1 SGHVS, CDR2 FNYEAQ. The CDR3 has 16 amino acids. Trimming cost V 4 bases and J 1 base; bases outside gene matches: 8. The CDR3: CASSSLAGRTQETQYF. CDR3 DNA: TGTGCCAGCAGCTCCTTAGCGGGGCGTACCCAAGAGACCCAGTACTTC.

V and J are TRBV4-3 and TRBJ1-2; D possibly corresponds to TRBD1 (5 bases). V was clipped by 3 bases and J by 4 bases, with 9 bases between them. CDR1 and CDR2 (germline): LGHNA, YSLEER. CDR3 length: 13 amino acids. CDR3 nucleotides: TGCGCCAGCAGCCAGCGGGGGTCCTATGGCTACACCTTC. Residues: CASSQRGSYGYTF.

J is TRBJ2-7 and V is TRBV14; 9 nucleotides align to TRBD1. V trimming: 0 bases; J trimming: 2 bases; junction bases outside the gene matches: 5. There are 16 residues in the CDR3. Germline V CDR1 and CDR2: SGHDN, FVKESK. CDR3 in DNA: TGTGCCAGCAGCCAAGAGCGGGACAGGGCCCCCTACGAGCAGTACTTC. Encoded protein: CASSQERDRAPYEQYF.

This clone was counted only a few times. J is TRBJ2-3 and V is TRBV14; a weak D match, TRBD2 (5 bases). The CDR3 is 15 amino acids. Germline values: CDR1 SGHDN, CDR2 FVKESK. Trimming took 1 base from V and 0 from J, leaving 8 bases between them. In nucleotides, the CDR3 is TGTGCCAGCAGCCAAGGGGAGACTAGCACAGATACGCAGTATTTT. Protein: CASSQGETSTDTQYF.